These 26 T cell receptor beta chains were all obtained from the same sample, sequenced in a study of cytomegalovirus exposure and HLA in healthy donors. Amplification used 60 Vbeta primers and 13 Jbeta primers. Repertoires were generated with immunoSEQ multiplex PCR, while TCRdb's copy carries only in-frame clones and drops some. Of about 170,000 clones listed, approximately 65% are singletons. Material for sequencing was PBMCs. The receptor source for this set is a man aged 40-55 years in good health and CMV-seronegative.

The chain has TRBV7-9 and TRBJ2-3; D is possibly TRBD2 (5 bases). From germline, CDR1 is SEHNR and CDR2 FQNEAQ (reference sequence). The CDR3 consists of 15 residues. Between the trimmed V and J ends, which lost 1 base and 4 bases, there was a span of 12 bases. The CDR3 spells CASSLDGSGSDTQYF. The CDR3 bases are TGTGCCAGCAGCTTAGACGGAAGCGGTTCAGATACGCAGTATTTT.

This rearrangement joins TRBV11-2 to TRBJ1-5; possibly TRBD1 for D (6 bases). Trimming removed 8 bases from V and 6 bases from J, with 20 bases in between. The CDR3 sequence is 15 residues long. Germline CDR1 SGHAT, CDR2 FQNNGV. DNA of the CDR3: TGTGCCAGCGCGATACAACCAGGGGAGACTCAGCCCCAGCATTTT. Its protein product is CASAIQPGETQPQHF.

This clone was detected only once. V usage is TRBV25-1 and J usage is TRBJ1-2; no definite D call. The germline gives CDR1 MGHDK, CDR2 SYGVNS. This CDR3 spans 13 amino acids. V lost 5 bases, J lost 2 bases, and 9 bases lay in between. CDR3 DNA: TGTGCCAGCAGTTCCGGCGGAAACTATGGCTACACCTTC. It yields the protein CASSSGGNYGYTF.

V usage is TRBV30 and J usage is TRBJ1-2, with D hard to call. The V gene's germline CDR1 is GTSNPN and CDR2 SVGIG (reference sequence). CDR3 length: 15 amino acids. V was clipped by 3 bases and J by 1 base, with 15 bases between them. The CDR3 coding sequence is TGTGCCTGGAGCCGCCTGGCGGGCAGTAACTATGGCTACACCTTC. It translates to CAWSRLAGSNYGYTF.

The CDR3 loop is CASSYESGLGAFF. The CDR3 region has the DNA TGTGCCAGCAGCTACGAATCAGGGTTGGGAGCTTTCTTT. The chain is built from TRBV5-4 and TRBJ1-1, with TRBD1 as a possible D gene (5 bases). The germline V gene has CDR1 SGHNT and CDR2 YYREEE (reference sequence). This CDR3 is 13 amino acids long. V shed 3 bases and J shed 10 bases, with 16 bases lying between them.

V and J are TRBV2 and TRBJ2-7; D call uncertain. Germline CDR1 is SNHLY and CDR2 is FYNNEI. Trimming cost V 7 bases and J 1 base, with 8 bases left between them. The CDR3 is made up of 12 amino acids. The CDR3 here is CASTWASYEQYF. CDR3 bases: TGTGCCAGCACCTGGGCTTCCTACGAGCAGTACTTC.

The rearrangement joins TRBV18 to TRBJ1-4; 8 bases line up with TRBD1. The CDR3 extends over 16 amino acids. Unmatched junction bases numbered 6, after V lost 6 bases and J lost 0 bases. Germline V lookup: CDR1 KGHSH, CDR2 LQKENI. The CDR3 DNA sequence: TGTGCCAGCTCCCCTGACAGGGGTCCAACTAATGAAAAACTGTTTTTT. Protein product: CASSPDRGPTNEKLFF.

This clone occurred a few times. The chain recombines TRBV30 with TRBJ1-3; no clear D gene. The CDR3 has 14 amino acids. The germline V and J ends were trimmed by 1 base and 2 bases, with 9 bases remaining between them. CDR1 GTSNPN and CDR2 SVGIG come from the germline V gene (reference sequence). The CDR3 reads CAWSALPPGNTIYF. In DNA, the CDR3 is TGTGCCTGGAGTGCCCTCCCCCCTGGAAACACCATATATTTT.

The V and J genes are TRBV10-3 and TRBJ1-3, with a weak D call TRBD1 (5 bases). The CDR3 contains 13 residues. The V end lost 4 bases, the J end lost 3 bases, and 7 bases lay between the germline ends. From germline, CDR1 is ENHRY and CDR2 SYGVKD. CDR3 DNA sequence: TGTGCCATCAGTGGGGGGGTTGGAAACACCATATATTTT. It encodes CAISGGVGNTIYF.

V is TRBV19 and J is TRBJ2-1; 8 nucleotides agree with TRBD2. J gave up 0 bases and V 3 bases, and 4 bases lay outside the gene matches. This CDR3 spans 16 amino acids. In germline, CDR1 is LNHDA, CDR2 SQIVND (reference sequence). Here the CDR3 DNA reads TGTGCCAGTAGTATGGCTAGCGGGCGCTCCTACAATGAGCAGTTCTTC. Amino acids: CASSMASGRSYNEQFF.

This clone was recorded a few times. The chain joins TRBV5-1 to TRBJ1-1, with D perhaps matching TRBD1 (5 bases). V was clipped by 5 bases and J by 0 bases, with 20 bases between them. CDR1 and CDR2 (germline): SGHRS, YFSETQ. This CDR3 spans 17 amino acids. The CDR3 sequence is CASSREGAASMNTEAFF. Written as DNA, the CDR3 is TGCGCCAGCAGTAGGGAAGGGGCCGCTTCTATGAACACTGAAGCTTTCTTT. The whole variable domain, filled in from reference TRBV5-1 and TRBJ1-1, reads KAGVTQTPRYLIKTRGQQVTLSCSPISGHRSVSWYQQTPGQGLQFLFEYFSETQRNKGNFPGRFSGRQFSNSRSEMNVSTLELGDSALYLCASSREGAASMNTEAFFGQGTRLTVV.

Only a few counts were recorded for this clone. The chain recombines TRBV5-1 with TRBJ2-5; D ambiguous. There are 14 residues in the CDR3. Trimming pared 0 bases from V and 2 bases from J, leaving 8 bases between. Germline values: CDR1 SGHRS, CDR2 YFSETQ. For the CDR3, the DNA is TGCGCCAGCAGCTTGGCGACTTCGCAAGAGACCCAGTACTTC. It specifies CASSLATSQETQYF.

The genes are TRBV19 and TRBJ2-1, with 7 bases that match TRBD1. The germline V gene has CDR1 LNHDA and CDR2 SQIVND (reference sequence). The CDR3 extends over 14 amino acids. V was clipped by 3 bases and J by 3 bases; unmatched bases: 2. The CDR3, as DNA: TGTGCCAGTAGTATGACAGGGAGCTACAATGAGCAGTTCTTC. Translating it yields CASSMTGSYNEQFF.

The chain carries TRBV7-2 and TRBJ2-5, with D maybe TRBD2 (5 bases). The J call may be faulty, since TRBJ2-7 better matches the DNA end. CDR1 and CDR2 (germline): SGHTA, FQGNSA. The CDR3 has 12 residues. CDR3 in amino acids: CASSWGEYEQYF. The CDR3 DNA sequence: TGTGCCAGCAGCTGGGGAGAATACGAGCAGTACTTC.

In its sample, this clone was seen a few times. The genes are TRBV5-8 and TRBJ1-4; TRBD1 might be the D (5 bases). There are 15 residues in the CDR3. V was trimmed by 4 bases and J by 0 bases, leaving 10 bases between them. CDR1 SGHTS and CDR2 YDEGEE come from the germline V gene. Written as DNA, the CDR3 is TGTGCCAGCAGCAGACAGCTTACAACTAATGAAAAACTGTTTTTT. Protein sequence: CASSRQLTTNEKLFF.

This clone was detected only a few times. This sequence joins TRBV12-1 and TRBJ2-2; whether TRBD1, the table's D call, matches the DNA was not checked. TRBV12-1 is listed as a pseudogene. The CDR3 has 17 amino acids. Written as DNA, the CDR3 is TGTGCCAGCAGCTCCGTGGACAGGGGGCCGGGGACCGGGGAGCTGTTTTTT. Protein product: CASSSVDRGPGTGELFF.

There are a few counts of this clone. The junction departs from the called germline gene at one end, perhaps through a read error. CDR3 in DNA: TGTGCCAGCAGCTACTCCCGCGGCAGTCGAGAGACCCAGTACTTC. Translated: CASSYSRGSRETQYF. J is TRBJ2-5 and V is TRBV6-5; D is unclear. Germline CDR1 is MNHEY and CDR2 is SVGAGI. This CDR3 is built from 15 residues.

This clone was seen more than once but under ten times. The J gene is TRBJ1-1, the V gene TRBV5-1; the D gene is possibly TRBD1 (6 bases). The CDR3 has 14 residues. Trimming left V 4 bases short and J 1 base short, with 11 bases between. Germline values: CDR1 SGHRS, CDR2 YFSETQ. The CDR3 coding sequence is TGCGCCAGCAGCGCCCCGGGACAGAACACTGAAGCTTTCTTT. Its translation is CASSAPGQNTEAFF.

The V and J genes are TRBV5-1 and TRBJ1-4, with 9 bases fitting TRBD1. CDR1 is SGHRS, CDR2 YFSETQ, per germline. V gave up 3 bases and J gave up 8 bases; unmatched junction bases: 8. This CDR3 has 15 residues. For the CDR3, the DNA is TGCGCCAGCAGCTCCCCGGACAGGGGTGGAGAAAAACTGTTTTTT. Translated, it gives CASSSPDRGGEKLFF.

The chain joins TRBV30 to TRBJ2-2, with a weak D call TRBD2 (5 bases). Per the germline V gene, CDR1 is GTSNPN and CDR2 is SVGIG (reference sequence). The CDR3 consists of 13 residues. V lost 4 bases and J lost 5, with 11 bases in between. This CDR3 reads CAWTGGGTGELFF. The CDR3, as DNA: TGTGCCTGGACGGGTGGAGGAACCGGGGAGCTGTTTTTT.

This sequence joins TRBV12-2 and TRBJ2-7; the table calls TRBD2, which could not be checked here. TRBV12-2 has pseudogene status. The CDR3 totals 17 residues. CDR3 in DNA: TGTGCAAGTCGCTTAGGGGCTCTAGCAGAGGATACCTACGAGCAGTACTTC. Protein: CASRLGALAEDTYEQYF.

This chain joins TRBV4-1 and TRBJ2-1, with 8 nucleotides matching TRBD2. Germline V gives CDR1 MGHRA, CDR2 YSYEKL. The trim removed 0 bases at V and 2 bases at J, leaving 0 bases unmatched. This CDR3 comprises 15 residues. Written as DNA, the CDR3 is TGCGCCAGCAGCCAAGATAGCGGGGCCTACAATGAGCAGTTCTTC. It encodes CASSQDSGAYNEQFF.

This chain links TRBV14 with TRBJ1-4; D is uncertain. Germline-derived CDR1 and CDR2 are SGHDN and FVKESK. The CDR3 loop spans 15 amino acids. V gave up 0 bases and J gave up 12 bases, with 17 bases separating them. In DNA, the CDR3 is TGTGCCAGCAGCCAAGATCAGACCGTCCTCGGGGAACTGTTTTTT. Protein: CASSQDQTVLGELFF.

The V and J genes are TRBV11-3 and TRBJ1-5; D ambiguous. Between the trimmed V and J ends, which lost 5 bases and 3 bases, there was a span of 11 bases. CDR1 SGHNT and CDR2 YENEEA come from the germline V gene. The CDR3 has 14 residues. The CDR3 coding sequence is TGTGCCAGCAGCCCCCACATGCCCAATCAGCCCCAGCATTTT. Its translation is CASSPHMPNQPQHF.

This clone has only a few counts. The V gene is TRBV13, the J gene TRBJ2-5, with TRBD1 identical over 8 bases. Unmatched junction bases numbered 8, after V lost 5 bases and J lost 6 bases. Germline loops: CDR1 PRHDT, CDR2 FYEKMQ (reference sequence). The CDR3 is 14 residues long. CDR3 DNA sequence: TGTGCCAGCAGCCCGGTCCGACAGGGGCAGACCCAGTACTTC. Its translation is CASSPVRQGQTQYF.

The chain couples TRBV29-1 to TRBJ2-7; TRBD1 aligns across 11 bases. The germline CDR1 and CDR2 sequences are SQVTM and ANQGSEA. There are 15 residues in the CDR3. After removal of 6 bases from V and 6 bases from J, the junction contained 13 bases not matched to a gene. CDR3 sequence (DNA): TGCAGCGTGCGAGGGGTTTTCGGGACAGGGGGCGAGCAGTACTTC. It yields the protein CSVRGVFGTGGEQYF.